This T cell receptor (beta chain) was retrieved from a study of T cell responses to AZD1222 COVID-19 vaccine. This CDR3 is 15 amino acids long. The germline V and J ends were trimmed by 3 bases and 0 bases, with 10 bases remaining between them. The germline CDR1 and CDR2 sequences are SGHVS and FQNEAQ. This clone appeared once. Repertoires were generated with immunoSEQ multiplex PCR, while TCRdb's copy carries only in-frame clones and drops some. Here the sample spans 150,000 or so clones, about 89% being singletons. The clonotype was recovered from an adult who received the AZD1222 COVID-19 vaccine. The material was peripheral blood, obtained 28 days after the second AZD1222 dose. J is TRBJ2-3 and V is TRBV7-8; D gene ambiguous. CDR3 in amino acids: CASSLDSYSTDTQYF. The CDR3 DNA reads as TGTGCCAGCAGCTTGGATTCTTATAGCACAGATACGCAGTATTTT. Full variable domain (rest looked up from reference TRBV7-8 and TRBJ2-3): GAGVSQSPRYKVAKRGQDVALRCDPISGHVSLFWYQQALGQGPEFLTYFQNEAQLDKSGLPSDRFFAERPEGSVSTLKIQRTQQEDSAVYLCASSLDSYSTDTQYFGPGTRLTVL.